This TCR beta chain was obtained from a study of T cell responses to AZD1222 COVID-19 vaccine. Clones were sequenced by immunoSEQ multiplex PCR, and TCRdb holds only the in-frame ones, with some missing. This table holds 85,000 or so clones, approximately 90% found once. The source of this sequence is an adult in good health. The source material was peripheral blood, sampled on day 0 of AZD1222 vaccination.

The CDR3 spells CASSLVSGQGDYYGYTF. The CDR3 nucleotides are TGCGCCAGCAGCTTGGTTTCAGGGCAGGGGGACTACTATGGCTACACCTTC. V is TRBV5-1 and J is TRBJ1-2, with 7 bases identical to TRBD1. Germline V gene data show CDR1 as SGHRS and CDR2 as YFSETQ. J gave up 3 bases and V 0 bases, and 11 bases lay outside the gene matches. The CDR3 covers 17 residues.